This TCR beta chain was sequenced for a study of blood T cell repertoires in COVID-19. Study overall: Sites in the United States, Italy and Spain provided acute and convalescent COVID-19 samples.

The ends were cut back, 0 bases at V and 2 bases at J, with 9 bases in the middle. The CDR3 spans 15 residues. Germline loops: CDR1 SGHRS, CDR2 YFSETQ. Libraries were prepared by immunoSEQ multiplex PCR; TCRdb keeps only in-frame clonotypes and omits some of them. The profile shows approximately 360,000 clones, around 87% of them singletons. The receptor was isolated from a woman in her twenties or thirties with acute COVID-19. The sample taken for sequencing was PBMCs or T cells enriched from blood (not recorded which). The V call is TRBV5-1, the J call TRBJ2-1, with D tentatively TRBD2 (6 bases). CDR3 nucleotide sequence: TGCGCCAGCAGCTTGGACGGGAGCACCTACAATGAGCAGTTCTTC. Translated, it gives CASSLDGSTYNEQFF.